This TCR beta chain came from a study of CXCR3-negative and CXCR3-positive naive CD8 T cells. Study at large: With about 1.5 +/- 0.3 million reads per library, the TRB reads numbered around 150 million in total.

The study sorted every CD8+ T cell subset in triplicate at under 350,000 cells each. Researchers prepared the TRB cDNA libraries using 5' RACE with UMI labels. With the 5' RACE reads reprocessed, TCRdb shows one record per CDR3 protein and no DNA. The sample table sets out approximately 100,000 distinct CDR3 sequences. Study-level findings and limits: The study found more hydrophobic TRB CDR3s in CXCR3-positive naive cells than in CXCR3-negative naive cells. CXCR3 expression partially decreased after cryopreservation; most assays used fresh PBMCs. Memory, not naive, CXCR3-negative and CXCR3-positive cells differed in TRBV-TRBJ usage.

Turning to this clonotype: The antigen remains unidentified.

Material: naive CXCR3+ CD8+ T cells from blood. Subset reported: CD45RO-CCR7+CD27+CD95- naive CD8+ T cells expressing CXCR3 (TNR3+). The sequence was collected from a human donor in good health. Some clones in this sample may be carry-over from other donors' samples.

CDR3 sequence reads: CASSAAVTGPLEQYF. This rearrangement joins TRBV11-2 to TRBJ2-7; the TRBD1 assignment by TCRdb is unverifiable without DNA. The germline CDR1 and CDR2 sequences are SGHAT and FQNNGV. The CDR3 loop spans 15 amino acids.